The clone carrying this T cell receptor (beta chain) was picked up a small number of times. The germline V gene encodes CDR1 DFQATT and CDR2 SNEGSKA (reference sequence). CDR3 size: 14 residues. The junction had 6 bases not matched to a gene; V was cut back by 3 bases and J by 8 bases. MiXCR, applied by TCRdb to the 5' RACE reads, yields one record per CDR3 protein. This sample carries 470,000 or so distinct CDR3 sequences, about 24% of them seen once, and the ten largest clones take 2.9%. The data are from a study of identical twins. This sample was also put to use in a study of T cells expressing NK-cell markers.

The genes are TRBV20-1 and TRBJ2-1; TRBD2 matches at 11 bases. Sequenced input: CD4+ T cells sorted from blood. This TCR derives from a woman between 18 and 30 years old in good health. This CDR3 reads CSASTSGRGHEQFF. CDR3 DNA: TGCAGTGCTAGCACTAGCGGGAGAGGGCATGAGCAGTTCTTC.